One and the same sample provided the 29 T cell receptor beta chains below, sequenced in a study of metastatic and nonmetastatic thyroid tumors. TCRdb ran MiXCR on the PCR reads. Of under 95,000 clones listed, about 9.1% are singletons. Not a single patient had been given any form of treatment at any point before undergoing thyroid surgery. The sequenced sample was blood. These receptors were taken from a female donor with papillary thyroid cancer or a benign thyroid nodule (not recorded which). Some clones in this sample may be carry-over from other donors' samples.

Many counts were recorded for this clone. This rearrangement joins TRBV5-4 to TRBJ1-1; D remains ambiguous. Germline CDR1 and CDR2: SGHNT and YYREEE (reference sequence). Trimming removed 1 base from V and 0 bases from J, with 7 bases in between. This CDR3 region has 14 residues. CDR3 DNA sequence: TGTGCCAGCAGCTTGATCGGCGTGAACACTGAAGCTTTCTTT. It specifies CASSLIGVNTEAFF.

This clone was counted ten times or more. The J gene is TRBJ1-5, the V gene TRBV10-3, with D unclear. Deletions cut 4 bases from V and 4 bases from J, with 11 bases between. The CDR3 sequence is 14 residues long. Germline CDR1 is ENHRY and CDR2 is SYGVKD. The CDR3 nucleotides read TGTGCCATCAGTGCTCAAGAAGTGAATCAGCCCCAGCATTTT. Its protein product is CAISAQEVNQPQHF.

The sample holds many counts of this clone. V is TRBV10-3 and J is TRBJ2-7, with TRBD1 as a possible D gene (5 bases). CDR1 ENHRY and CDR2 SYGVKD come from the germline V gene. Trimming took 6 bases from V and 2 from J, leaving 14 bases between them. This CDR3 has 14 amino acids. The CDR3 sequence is CAISPSRVAYEQYF. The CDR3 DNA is TGTGCCATCAGCCCCAGCAGGGTGGCCTACGAGCAGTACTTC.

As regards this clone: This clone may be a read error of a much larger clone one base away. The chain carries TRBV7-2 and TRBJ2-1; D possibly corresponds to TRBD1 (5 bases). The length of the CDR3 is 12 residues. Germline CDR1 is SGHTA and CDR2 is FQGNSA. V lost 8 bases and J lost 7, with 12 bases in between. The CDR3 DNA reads TGTGCCAGCCGCGCAGGGATTAATGAGCAGTTCTTC. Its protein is CASRAGINEQFF.

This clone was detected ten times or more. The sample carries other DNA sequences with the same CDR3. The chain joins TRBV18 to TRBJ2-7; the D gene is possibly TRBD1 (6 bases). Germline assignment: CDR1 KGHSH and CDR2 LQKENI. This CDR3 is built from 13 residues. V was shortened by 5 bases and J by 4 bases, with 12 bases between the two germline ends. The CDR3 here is CASSDTTGYEQYF. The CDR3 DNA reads TGTGCCAGCTCAGATACGACAGGTTACGAGCAGTACTTC.

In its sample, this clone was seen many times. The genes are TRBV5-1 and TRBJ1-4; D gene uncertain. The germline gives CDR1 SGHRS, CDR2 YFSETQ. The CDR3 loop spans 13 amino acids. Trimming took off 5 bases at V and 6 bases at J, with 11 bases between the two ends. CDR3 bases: TGCGCCAGCAGACTGGGGTCTGATGAAAAACTGTTTTTT. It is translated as CASRLGSDEKLFF. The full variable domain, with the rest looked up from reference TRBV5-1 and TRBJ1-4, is KAGVTQTPRYLIKTRGQQVTLSCSPISGHRSVSWYQQTPGQGLQFLFEYFSETQRNKGNFPGRFSGRQFSNSRSEMNVSTLELGDSALYLCASRLGSDEKLFFGSGTQLSVL.

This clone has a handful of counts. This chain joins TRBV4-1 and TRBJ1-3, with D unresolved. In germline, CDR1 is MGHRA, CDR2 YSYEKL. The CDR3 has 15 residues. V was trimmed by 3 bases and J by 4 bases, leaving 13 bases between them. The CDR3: CASSQGMVAGNTIYF. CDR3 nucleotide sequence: TGCGCCAGCAGCCAGGGGATGGTCGCGGGAAACACCATATATTTT.

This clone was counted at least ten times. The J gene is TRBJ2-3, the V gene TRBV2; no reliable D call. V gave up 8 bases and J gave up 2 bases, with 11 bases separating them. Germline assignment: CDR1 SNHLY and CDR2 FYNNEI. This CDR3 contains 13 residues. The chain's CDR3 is CASGKGFTDTQYF. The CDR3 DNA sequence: TGTGCCAGCGGTAAGGGATTCACAGATACGCAGTATTTT.

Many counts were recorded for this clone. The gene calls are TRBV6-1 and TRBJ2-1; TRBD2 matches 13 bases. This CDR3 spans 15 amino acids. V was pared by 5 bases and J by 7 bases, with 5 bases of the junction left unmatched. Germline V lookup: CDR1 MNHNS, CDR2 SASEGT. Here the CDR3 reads CASSPGLAGVNEQFF. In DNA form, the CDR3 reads TGTGCCAGCAGTCCCGGACTAGCGGGGGTTAATGAGCAGTTCTTC.

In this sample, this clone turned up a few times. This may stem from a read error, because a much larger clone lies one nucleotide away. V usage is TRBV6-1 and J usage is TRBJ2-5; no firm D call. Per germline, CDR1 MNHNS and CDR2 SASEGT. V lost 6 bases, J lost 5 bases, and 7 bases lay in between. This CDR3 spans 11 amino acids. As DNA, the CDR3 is TGTGCCAGCAGCGAACGGGAGACCCAGTACTTC. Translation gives CASSERETQYF.

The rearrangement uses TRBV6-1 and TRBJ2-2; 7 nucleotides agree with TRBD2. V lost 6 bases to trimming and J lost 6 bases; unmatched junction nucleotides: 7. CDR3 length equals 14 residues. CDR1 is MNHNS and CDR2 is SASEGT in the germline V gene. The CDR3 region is CASRENGLAGELFF. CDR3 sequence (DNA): TGTGCCAGCAGAGAAAACGGACTAGCCGGGGAGCTGTTTTTT.

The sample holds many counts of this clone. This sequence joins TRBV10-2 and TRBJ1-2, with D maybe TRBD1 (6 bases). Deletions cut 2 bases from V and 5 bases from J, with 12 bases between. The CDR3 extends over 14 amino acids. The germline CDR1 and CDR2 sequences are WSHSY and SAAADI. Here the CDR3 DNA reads TGCGCCAGCAGTGAGAACAGGGCCTGGTATGGCTACACCTTC. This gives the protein CASSENRAWYGYTF.

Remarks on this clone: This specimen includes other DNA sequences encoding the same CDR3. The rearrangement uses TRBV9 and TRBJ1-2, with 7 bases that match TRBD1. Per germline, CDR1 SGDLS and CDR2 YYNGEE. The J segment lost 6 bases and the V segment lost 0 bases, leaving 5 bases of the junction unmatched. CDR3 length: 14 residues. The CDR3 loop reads CASSVGTGWNGYTF. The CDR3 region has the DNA TGTGCCAGCAGCGTAGGGACAGGATGGAATGGCTACACCTTC.

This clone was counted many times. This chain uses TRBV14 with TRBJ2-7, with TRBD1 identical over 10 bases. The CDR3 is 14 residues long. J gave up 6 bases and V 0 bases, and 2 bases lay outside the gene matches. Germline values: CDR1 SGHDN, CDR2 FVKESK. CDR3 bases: TGTGCCAGCAGCCAAGAGTGGGACAGGGGCGAGCAGTACTTC. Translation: CASSQEWDRGEQYF.

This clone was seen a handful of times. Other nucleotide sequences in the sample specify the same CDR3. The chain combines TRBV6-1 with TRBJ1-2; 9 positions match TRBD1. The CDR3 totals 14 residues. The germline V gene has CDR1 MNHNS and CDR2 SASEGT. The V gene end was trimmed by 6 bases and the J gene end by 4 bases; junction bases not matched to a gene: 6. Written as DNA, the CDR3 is TGTGCCAGCAGAGAGGGACAGGGAGTCTATGGCTACACCTTC. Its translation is CASREGQGVYGYTF.

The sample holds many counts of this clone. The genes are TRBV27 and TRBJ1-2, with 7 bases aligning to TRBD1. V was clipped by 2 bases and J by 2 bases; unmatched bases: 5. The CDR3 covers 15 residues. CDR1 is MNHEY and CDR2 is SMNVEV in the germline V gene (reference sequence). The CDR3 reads CASSLRAGGNYGYTF. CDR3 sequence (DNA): TGTGCCAGCAGTTTACGGGCAGGGGGGAACTATGGCTACACCTTC.

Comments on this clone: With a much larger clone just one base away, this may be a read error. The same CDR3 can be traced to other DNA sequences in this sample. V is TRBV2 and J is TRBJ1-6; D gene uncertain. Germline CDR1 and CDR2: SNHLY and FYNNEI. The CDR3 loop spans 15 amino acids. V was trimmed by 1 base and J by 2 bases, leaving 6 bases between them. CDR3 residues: CASSEERTYNSPLHF. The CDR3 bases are TGTGCCAGCAGTGAAGAGAGGACCTATAATTCACCCCTCCACTTT.

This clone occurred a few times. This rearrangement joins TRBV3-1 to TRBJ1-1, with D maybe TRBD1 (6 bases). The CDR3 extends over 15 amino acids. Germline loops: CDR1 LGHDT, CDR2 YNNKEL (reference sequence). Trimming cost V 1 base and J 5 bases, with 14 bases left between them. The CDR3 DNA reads TGTGCCAGCAGCCAAGCCATGGGGGGCCGGACTGAAGCTTTCTTT. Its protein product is CASSQAMGGRTEAFF.

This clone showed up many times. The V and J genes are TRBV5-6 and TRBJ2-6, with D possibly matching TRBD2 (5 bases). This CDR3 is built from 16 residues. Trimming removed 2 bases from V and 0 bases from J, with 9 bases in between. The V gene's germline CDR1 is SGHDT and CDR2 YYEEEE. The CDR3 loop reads CASSFRGFSGANVLTF. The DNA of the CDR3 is TGTGCCAGCAGCTTCCGGGGTTTCTCTGGGGCCAACGTCCTGACTTTC.

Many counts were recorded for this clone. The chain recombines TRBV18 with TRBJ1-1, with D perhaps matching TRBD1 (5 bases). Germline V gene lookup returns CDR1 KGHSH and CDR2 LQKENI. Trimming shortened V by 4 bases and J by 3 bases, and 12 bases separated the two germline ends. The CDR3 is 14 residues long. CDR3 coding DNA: TGTGCCAGCTCACTTAGACAGAAAGACACTGAAGCTTTCTTT. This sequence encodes CASSLRQKDTEAFF. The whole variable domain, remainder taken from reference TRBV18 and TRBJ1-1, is NAGVMQNPRHLVRRRGQEARLRCSPMKGHSHVYWYRQLPEEGLKFMVYLQKENIIDESGMPKERFSAEFPKEGPSILRIQQVVRGDSAAYFCASSLRQKDTEAFFGQGTRLTVV.

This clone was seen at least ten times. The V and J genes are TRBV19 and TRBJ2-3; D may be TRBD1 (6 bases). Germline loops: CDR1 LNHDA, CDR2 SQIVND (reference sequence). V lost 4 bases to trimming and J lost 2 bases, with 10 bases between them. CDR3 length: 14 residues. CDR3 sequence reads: CASSRGRSTDTQYF. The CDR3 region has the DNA TGTGCCAGTAGTAGGGGGCGGTCCACAGATACGCAGTATTTT. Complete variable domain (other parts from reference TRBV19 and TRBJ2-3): DGGITQSPKYLFRKEGQNVTLSCEQNLNHDAMYWYRQDPGQGLRLIYYSQIVNDFQKGDIAEGYSVSREKKESFPLTVTSAQKNPTAFYLCASSRGRSTDTQYFGPGTRLTVL.

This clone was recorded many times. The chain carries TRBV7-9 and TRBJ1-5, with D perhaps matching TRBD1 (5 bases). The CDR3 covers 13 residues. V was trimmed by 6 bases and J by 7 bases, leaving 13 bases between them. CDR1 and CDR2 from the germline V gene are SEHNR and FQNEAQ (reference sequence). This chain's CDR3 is CASSLGDPQPQHF. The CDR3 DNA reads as TGTGCCAGCAGTCTAGGGGACCCCCAGCCCCAGCATTTT.

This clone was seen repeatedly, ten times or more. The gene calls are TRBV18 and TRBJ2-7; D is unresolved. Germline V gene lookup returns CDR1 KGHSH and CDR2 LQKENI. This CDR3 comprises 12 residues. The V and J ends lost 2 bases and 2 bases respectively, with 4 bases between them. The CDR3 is CASSPGTYEQYF. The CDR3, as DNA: TGTGCCAGCTCACCAGGGACCTACGAGCAGTACTTC. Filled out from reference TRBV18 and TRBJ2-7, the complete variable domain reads NAGVMQNPRHLVRRRGQEARLRCSPMKGHSHVYWYRQLPEEGLKFMVYLQKENIIDESGMPKERFSAEFPKEGPSILRIQQVVRGDSAAYFCASSPGTYEQYFGPGTRLTVT.

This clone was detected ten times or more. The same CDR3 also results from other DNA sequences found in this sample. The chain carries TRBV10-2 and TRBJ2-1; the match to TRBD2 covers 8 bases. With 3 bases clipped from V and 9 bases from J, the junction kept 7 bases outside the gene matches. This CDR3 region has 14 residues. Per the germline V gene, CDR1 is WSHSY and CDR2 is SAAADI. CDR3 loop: CASSDGGGRGEQFF. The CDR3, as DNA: TGCGCCAGCAGTGACGGGGGGGGGCGCGGTGAGCAGTTCTTC.

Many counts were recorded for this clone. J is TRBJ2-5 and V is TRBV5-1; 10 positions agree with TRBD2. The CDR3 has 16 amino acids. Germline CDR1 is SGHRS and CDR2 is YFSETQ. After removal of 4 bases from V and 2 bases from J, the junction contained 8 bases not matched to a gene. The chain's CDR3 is CASSPSPSGGQETQYF. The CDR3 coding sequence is TGCGCCAGCAGCCCCTCCCCTAGCGGGGGACAAGAGACCCAGTACTTC.

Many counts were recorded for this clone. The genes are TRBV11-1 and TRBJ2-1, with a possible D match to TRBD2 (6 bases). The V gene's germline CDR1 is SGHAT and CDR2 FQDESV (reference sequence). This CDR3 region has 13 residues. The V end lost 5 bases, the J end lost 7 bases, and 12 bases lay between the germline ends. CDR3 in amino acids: CASSPGTLNEQFF. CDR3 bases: TGTGCCAGCAGCCCCGGGACTTTAAATGAGCAGTTCTTC.

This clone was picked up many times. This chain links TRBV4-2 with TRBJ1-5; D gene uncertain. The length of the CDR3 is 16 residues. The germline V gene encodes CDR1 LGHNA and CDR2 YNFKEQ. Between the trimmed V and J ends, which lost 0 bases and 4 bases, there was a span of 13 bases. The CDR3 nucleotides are TGTGCCAGCAGCCAAGAGAGAGTCAGCCAAAATCAGCCCCAGCATTTT. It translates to CASSQERVSQNQPQHF.

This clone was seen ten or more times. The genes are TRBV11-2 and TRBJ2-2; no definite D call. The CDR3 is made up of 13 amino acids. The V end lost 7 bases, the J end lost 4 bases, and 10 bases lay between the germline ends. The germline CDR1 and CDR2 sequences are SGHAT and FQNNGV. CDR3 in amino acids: CASTWGSTGELFF. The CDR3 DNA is TGTGCCAGCACCTGGGGATCCACCGGGGAGCTGTTTTTT.

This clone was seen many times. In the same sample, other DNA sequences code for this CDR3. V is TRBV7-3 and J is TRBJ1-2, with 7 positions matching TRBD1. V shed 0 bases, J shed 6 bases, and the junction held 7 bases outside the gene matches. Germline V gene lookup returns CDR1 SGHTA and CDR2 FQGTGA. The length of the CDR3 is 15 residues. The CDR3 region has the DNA TGTGCCAGCAGCTTAACCCCCGGGGGGACAGATGGCTACACCTTC. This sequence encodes CASSLTPGGTDGYTF. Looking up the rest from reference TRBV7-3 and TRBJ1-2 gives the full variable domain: GAGVSQTPSNKVTEKGKYVELRCDPISGHTALYWYRQSLGQGPEFLIYFQGTGAADDSGLPNDRFFAVRPEGSVSTLKIQRTERGDSAVYLCASSLTPGGTDGYTFGSGTRLTVV.